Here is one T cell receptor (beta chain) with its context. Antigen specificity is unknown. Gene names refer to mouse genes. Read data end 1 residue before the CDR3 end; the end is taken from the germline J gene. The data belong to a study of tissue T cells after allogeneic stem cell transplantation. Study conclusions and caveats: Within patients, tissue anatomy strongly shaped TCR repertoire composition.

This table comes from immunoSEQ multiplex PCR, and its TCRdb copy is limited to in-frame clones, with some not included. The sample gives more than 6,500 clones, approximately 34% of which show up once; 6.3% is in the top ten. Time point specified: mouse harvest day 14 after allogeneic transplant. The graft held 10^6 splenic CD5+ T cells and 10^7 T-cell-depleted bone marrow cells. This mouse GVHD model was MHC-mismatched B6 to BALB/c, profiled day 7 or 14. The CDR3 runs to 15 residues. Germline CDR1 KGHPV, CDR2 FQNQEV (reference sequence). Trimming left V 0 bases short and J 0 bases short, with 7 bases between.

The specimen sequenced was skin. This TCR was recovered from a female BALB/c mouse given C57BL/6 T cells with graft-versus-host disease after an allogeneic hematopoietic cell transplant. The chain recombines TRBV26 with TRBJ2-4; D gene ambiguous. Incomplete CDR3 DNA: TGTGCCAGCAGTCTGTCGGCAACTAGTCAAAACACCTTGTAC. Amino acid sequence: CASSLSATSQNTLY. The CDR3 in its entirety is CASSLSATSQNTLYF.